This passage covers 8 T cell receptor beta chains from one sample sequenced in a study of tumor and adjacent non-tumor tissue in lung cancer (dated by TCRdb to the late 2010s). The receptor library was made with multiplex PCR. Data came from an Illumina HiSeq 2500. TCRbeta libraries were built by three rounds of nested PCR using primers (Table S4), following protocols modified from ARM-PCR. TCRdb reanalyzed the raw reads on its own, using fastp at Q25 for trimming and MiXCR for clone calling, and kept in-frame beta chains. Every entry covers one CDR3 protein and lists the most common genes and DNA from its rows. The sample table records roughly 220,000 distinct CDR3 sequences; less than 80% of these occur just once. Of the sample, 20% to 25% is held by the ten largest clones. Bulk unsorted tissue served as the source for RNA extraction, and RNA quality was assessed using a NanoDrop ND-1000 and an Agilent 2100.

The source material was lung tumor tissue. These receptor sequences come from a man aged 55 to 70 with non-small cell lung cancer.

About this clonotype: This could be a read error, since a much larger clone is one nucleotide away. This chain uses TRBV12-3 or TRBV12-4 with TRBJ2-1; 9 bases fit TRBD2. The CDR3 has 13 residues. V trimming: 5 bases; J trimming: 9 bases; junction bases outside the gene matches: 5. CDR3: CASSPGTSCEQFF. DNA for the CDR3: TGTGCCAGCAGTCCTGGGACTAGCTGTGAGCAGTTCTTC.

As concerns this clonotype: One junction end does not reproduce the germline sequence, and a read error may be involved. CDR3 in DNA: TGTACCAGCAGTTACTCGGAGGGGATTGGGGCCAACGTCCTGACTTTC. Encoded protein: CTSSYSEGIGANVLTF. This chain links TRBV6-5 with TRBJ2-6, with D perhaps matching TRBD2 (6 bases). CDR3 size: 16 residues. Germline assignment: CDR1 MNHEY and CDR2 SVGAGI.

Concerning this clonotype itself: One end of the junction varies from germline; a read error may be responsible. This chain's CDR3 is CTSSWVGAMAMEQFF. The CDR3 coding sequence is TGTACCAGCAGTTGGGTAGGGGCAATGGCTATGGAGCAGTTCTTC. The V call is TRBV6-2 or TRBV6-3, the J call TRBJ2-1; the D gene is possibly TRBD1 (5 bases). CDR1 and CDR2 (germline): MNHEY, SVGEGT. The CDR3 extends over 15 amino acids.

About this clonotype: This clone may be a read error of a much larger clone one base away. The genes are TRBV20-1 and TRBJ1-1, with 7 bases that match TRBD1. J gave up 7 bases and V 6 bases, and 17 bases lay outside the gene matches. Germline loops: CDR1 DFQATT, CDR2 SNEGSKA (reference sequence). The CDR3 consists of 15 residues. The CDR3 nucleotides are TGCAGTGCCCGGGGACAGACTTTGACCGGCATTGAAGCTTTCTTT. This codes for CSARGQTLTGIEAFF.

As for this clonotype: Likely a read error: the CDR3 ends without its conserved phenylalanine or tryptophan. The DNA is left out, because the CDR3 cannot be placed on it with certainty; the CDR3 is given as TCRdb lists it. The CDR3 loop is CASSPSTYGYTL. The genes are TRBV11-2 and TRBJ1-2. The CDR3 comprises 12 residues, both ends counted. Germline V gene sequence: CDR1 SGHAT, CDR2 FQNNGV.

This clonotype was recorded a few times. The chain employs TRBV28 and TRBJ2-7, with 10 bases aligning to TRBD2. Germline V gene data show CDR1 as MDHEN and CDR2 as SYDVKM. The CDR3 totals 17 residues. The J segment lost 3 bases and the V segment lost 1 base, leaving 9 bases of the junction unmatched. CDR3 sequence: CASSLLGTSGAVYEQYF. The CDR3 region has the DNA TGTGCCAGCAGTTTATTGGGCACTAGCGGGGCAGTCTACGAGCAGTACTTC. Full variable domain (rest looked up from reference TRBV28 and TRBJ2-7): DVKVTQSSRYLVKRTGEKVFLECVQDMDHENMFWYRQDPGLGLRLIYFSYDVKMKEKGDIPEGYSVSREKKERFSLILESASTNQTSMYLCASSLLGTSGAVYEQYFGPGTRLTVT.

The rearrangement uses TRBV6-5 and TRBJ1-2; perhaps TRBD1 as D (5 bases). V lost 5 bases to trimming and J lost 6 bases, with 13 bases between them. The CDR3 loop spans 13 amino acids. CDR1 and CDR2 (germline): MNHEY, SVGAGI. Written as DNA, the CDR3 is TGTGCCAGCAGTAGGACATACTACAATGGCTACACCTTC. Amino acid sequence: CASSRTYYNGYTF.

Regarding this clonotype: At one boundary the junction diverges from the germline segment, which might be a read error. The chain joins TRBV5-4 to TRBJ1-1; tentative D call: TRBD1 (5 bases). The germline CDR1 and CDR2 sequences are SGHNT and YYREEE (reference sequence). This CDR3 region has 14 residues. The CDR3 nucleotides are TGTGCCAGCAGCCTTGGGGCAGGGAGCACTGAAGCTTTATTT. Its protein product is CASSLGAGSTEALF.